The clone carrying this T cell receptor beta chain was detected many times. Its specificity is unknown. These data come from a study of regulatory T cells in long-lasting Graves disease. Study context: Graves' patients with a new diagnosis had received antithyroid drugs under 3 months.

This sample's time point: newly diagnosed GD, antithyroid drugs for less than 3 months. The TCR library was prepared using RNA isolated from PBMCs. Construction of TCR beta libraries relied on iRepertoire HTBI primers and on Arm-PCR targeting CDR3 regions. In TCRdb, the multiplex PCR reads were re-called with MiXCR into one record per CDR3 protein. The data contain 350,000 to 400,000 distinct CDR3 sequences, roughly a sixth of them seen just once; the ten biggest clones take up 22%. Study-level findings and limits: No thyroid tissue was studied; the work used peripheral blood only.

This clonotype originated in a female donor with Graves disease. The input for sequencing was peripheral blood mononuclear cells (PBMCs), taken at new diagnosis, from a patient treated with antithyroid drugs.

The DNA for the CDR3 is TGTGCCAGCAGCGTAGTATCTAGCGGGAAGTATTTGGGTGAGCAGTTCTTC. This translates into CASSVVSSGKYLGEQFF. The genes are TRBV9 and TRBJ2-1; 9 bases map to TRBD2. Germline-derived CDR1 and CDR2 are SGDLS and YYNGEE. CDR3 size: 17 residues. J gave up 9 bases and V 0 bases, and 13 bases lay outside the gene matches.